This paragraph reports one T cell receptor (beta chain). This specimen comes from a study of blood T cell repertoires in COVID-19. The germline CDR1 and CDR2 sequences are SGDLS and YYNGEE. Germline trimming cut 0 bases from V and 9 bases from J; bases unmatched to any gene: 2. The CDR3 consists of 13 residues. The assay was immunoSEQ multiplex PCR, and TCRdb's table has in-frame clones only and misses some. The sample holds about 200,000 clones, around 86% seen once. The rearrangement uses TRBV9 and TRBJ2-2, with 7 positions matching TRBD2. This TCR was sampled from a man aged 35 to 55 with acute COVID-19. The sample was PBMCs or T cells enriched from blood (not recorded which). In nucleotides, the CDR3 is TGTGCCAGCAGCGTAGAAGCGGGATGGGAGCTGTTTTTT. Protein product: CASSVEAGWELFF.